The sequence of this T cell receptor (beta chain) was determined in a study of blood T cell repertoires in COVID-19. About the research overall: T cells, B-cell-depleted T cells, or PBMCs provided the cDNA or gDNA that served as material.

Original analysis: Amplification from reference gene primers served as the basis for estimated nucleated cell counts. Generated by immunoSEQ multiplex PCR, the TCRdb table keeps only in-frame clones and is missing some. V, J and clone size reflect that table, while D and trimming were determined from the DNA. The sample records about 270,000 clones, around four fifths being singletons. Trimming cost V 4 bases and J 0 bases; bases outside gene matches: 8. The CDR3 is 16 amino acids. Germline V gives CDR1 SGHDN, CDR2 FVKESK. As regards this clone: Other DNA sequences in this specimen translate into the identical CDR3.

Material for sequencing was peripheral blood. The TCR sequence derives from a woman aged 45-60 years who had recovered from COVID-19. The chain uses TRBV14 and TRBJ1-2; TRBD1 matches at 7 bases. The CDR3 region is CASSLTRDRPNYGYTF. In nucleotides, the CDR3 is TGTGCCAGCAGCCTAACAAGGGACAGACCTAACTATGGCTACACCTTC.